A selection of T cell receptor beta chains follows, all from one sample in a study of blood T cell repertoires in COVID-19. Here immunoSEQ multiplex PCR was the method, and the copy in TCRdb shows in-frame clones only, minus some. The sample shows a few hundred thousand clones, 88% of them seen only once. Sequencing was carried out using PBMCs or T cells enriched from blood (not recorded which). The source is a middle-aged woman who had recovered from COVID-19. Both conserved end residues are part of each CDR3. The D gene is left open where the match is weak. The listing skips clone size in some rows; elsewhere it reads once, few, many or a size class.

CDR3 length,J gene,D gene,clone size,V gene,CDR3 protein,CDR3 DNA
16,TRBJ2-3,TRBD2,-,TRBV27,CASSVILAGGTDTQYF,TGTGCCAGCAGTGTGATACTAGCGGGAGGGACAGATACGCAGTATTTT
16,TRBJ2-7,TRBD2,once,TRBV9,CASSSRLAGGRYEQYF,TGTGCCAGCAGCTCGAGACTAGCGGGAGGCCGCTACGAGCAGTACTTC
12,TRBJ1-2,TRBD1,-,TRBV12-3/TRBV12-4,CASLQGGYGYTF,TGTGCCAGCCTTCAGGGGGGCTATGGCTACACCTTC
12,TRBJ1-5,-,-,TRBV19,CALQTQDQPQHF,TGTGCCCTACAGACGCAGGATCAGCCCCAGCATTTT
13,TRBJ1-5,TRBD1,-,TRBV5-1,CASSPDRDQPQHF,TGCGCCAGCAGCCCGGACAGGGACCAGCCCCAGCATTTT
15,TRBJ1-1,TRBD1,-,TRBV7-2,CASSSPGTGVPEAFF,TGTGCCAGCAGCTCCCCCGGGACAGGGGTTCCTGAAGCTTTCTTT
15,TRBJ1-4,TRBD1,-,TRBV13,CASSVGTGANEKLFF,TGTGCCAGCAGCGTAGGCACAGGGGCTAATGAAAAACTGTTTTTT
17,TRBJ1-1,-,-,TRBV9,CASSPPAEGEWATEAFF,TGTGCCAGCAGCCCCCCGGCGGAGGGTGAGTGGGCGACTGAAGCTTTCTTT
15,TRBJ1-2,-,-,TRBV7-2,CASSLVGLGQHGYTF,TGTGCCAGCAGCTTAGTGGGCTTGGGGCAGCATGGCTACACCTTC
15,TRBJ1-1,TRBD1,-,TRBV25-1,CASSVLTGIGTEAFF,TGTGCCAGCAGTGTCCTGACAGGGATAGGGACTGAAGCTTTCTTT
12,TRBJ1-2,-,-,TRBV19,CASSIRQNGYTF,TGTGCCAGTAGTATCCGACAGAATGGCTACACCTTC
14,TRBJ2-3,-,-,TRBV7-9,CASSLTGDGDTQYF,TGTGCCAGCAGCTTGACGGGAGATGGAGATACGCAGTATTTT
13,TRBJ1-3,-,-,TRBV28,CASSPTALVTIYF,TGTGCCAGCAGTCCGACAGCCCTGGTTACCATATATTTT
15,TRBJ2-7,TRBD1,-,TRBV4-3,CASSQEGDRSYEQYF,TGCGCCAGCAGCCAAGAGGGGGACAGGTCCTACGAGCAGTACTTC
19,TRBJ1-5,TRBD1,-,TRBV6-2/TRBV6-3,CASSYSIGSGQGNNQPQHF,TGTGCCAGCAGTTACTCGATAGGCTCCGGACAGGGGAACAATCAGCCCCAGCATTTT
13,TRBJ2-1,-,-,TRBV30,CAWSTDRINEQFF,TGTGCCTGGAGCACGGACAGAATCAATGAGCAGTTCTTC
19,TRBJ2-2,-,-,TRBV12-1,CASSRAMGVASGSTGELFF,-
13,TRBJ2-7,TRBD1,-,TRBV30,CACLWGQSYEQYF,TGTGCCTGCCTATGGGGACAGTCCTACGAGCAGTACTTC
13,TRBJ2-7,-,-,TRBV2,CASKSELTYEQYF,TGTGCCAGCAAATCGGAGTTAACCTACGAGCAGTACTTC
15,TRBJ1-2,TRBD1,-,TRBV24-1,CATSVPGQSLYGYTF,TGTGCCACCAGTGTCCCGGGACAGAGCCTCTATGGCTACACCTTC
13,TRBJ1-2,TRBD1,-,TRBV16,CASSQGQDYGYTF,TGTGCCAGCAGCCAAGGACAGGACTATGGCTACACCTTC
14,TRBJ1-2,TRBD1,-,TRBV25-1,CASSATGVGYGYTF,TGTGCCAGCAGCGCCACAGGGGTCGGCTATGGCTACACCTTC
14,TRBJ1-1,-,-,TRBV9,CASSVVSEGGEAFF,TGTGCCAGCAGCGTAGTGAGTGAGGGAGGCGAAGCTTTCTTT
12,TRBJ2-1,TRBD2,-,TRBV7-9,CASSRTGGEQFF,TGTGCCAGCAGCCGCACGGGAGGTGAGCAGTTCTTC
13,TRBJ1-2,-,-,TRBV13,CASSFEQSYGYTF,TGTGCCAGCAGCTTCGAACAGTCCTATGGCTACACCTTC
13,TRBJ1-3,TRBD1,-,TRBV19,CASATGTGNTIYF,TGTGCCAGCGCGACAGGGACTGGAAACACCATATATTTT
15,TRBJ1-2,-,-,TRBV5-1,CASSLDWGANYGYTF,TGCGCCAGCAGCTTGGATTGGGGAGCTAACTATGGCTACACCTTC
18,TRBJ2-1,TRBD2,-,TRBV4-1,CASSQDDRTSGSLNEQFF,TGCGCCAGCAGCCAAGATGATAGGACTAGCGGGAGCCTGAATGAGCAGTTCTTC
16,TRBJ2-3,-,few,TRBV7-9,CASTDDLATYTDTQYF,TGTGCCAGCACCGACGATCTAGCCACATACACAGATACGCAGTATTTT
14,TRBJ1-2,-,-,TRBV24-1,CATSDLLVNYGYTF,TGTGCCACCAGTGATTTGTTAGTTAACTATGGCTACACCTTC
16,TRBJ2-1,TRBD2,once,TRBV4-2,CASSPEGLDPPHEQFF,TGTGCCAGCAGCCCAGAGGGACTAGATCCCCCCCATGAGCAGTTCTTC
16,TRBJ2-1,-,-,TRBV21-1,CASSKNFRGINNEQFF,TGTGCCAGCAGCAAAAATTTTAGGGGGATAAACAATGAGCAGTTCTTC
14,TRBJ2-1,TRBD2,-,TRBV10-3,CAVAGTSSYNEQFF,TGTGCCGTCGCCGGGACTAGCTCGTACAATGAGCAGTTCTTC
17,TRBJ2-1,TRBD2,-,TRBV10-2,CASSEPSVGGPSGPRIF,TGCGCCAGCAGTGAACCCTCGGTGGGAGGGCCAAGTGGCCCCCGAATCTTC
15,TRBJ2-1,-,-,TRBV27,CASSLRGDQGNEQFF,TGTGCCAGCAGTTTACGTGGCGATCAGGGGAATGAGCAGTTCTTC
16,TRBJ1-2,TRBD1,-,TRBV5-5,CASSLVSPGQNVGYTF,TGTGCCAGCAGTCTCGTGAGTCCGGGACAGAATGTTGGCTACACCTTC
16,TRBJ1-2,-,-,TRBV13,CASSPRTADRHYGYTF,TGTGCCAGCAGCCCTCGTACGGCCGACAGACACTATGGCTACACCTTC
16,TRBJ2-3,-,-,TRBV6-4,CASTRSGSAFTDTQYF,TGTGCCAGCACTCGGTCCGGGTCCGCCTTCACAGATACGCAGTATTTT
15,TRBJ2-7,TRBD1,-,TRBV3-1/TRBV3-2,CASSQEGAGGYKQYF,TGTGCCAGCAGCCAAGAAGGGGCAGGGGGTTACAAGCAGTACTTC
16,TRBJ2-2,-,-,TRBV6-5,CASSYSRLVGTGELFF,TGTGCCAGCAGTTACTCGCGGCTAGTCGGAACCGGGGAGCTGTTTTTT
13,TRBJ1-1,-,-,TRBV18,CASTGQTNTEAFF,TGTGCCAGCACTGGACAGACGAACACTGAAGCTTTCTTT
14,TRBJ2-7,TRBD1,once,TRBV15,CATMGPGQPYEQYF,TGTGCCACCATGGGTCCGGGACAGCCCTACGAGCAGTACTTC
13,TRBJ2-1,TRBD1,-,TRBV29-1,CSVVTGSEYEQFF,TGCAGCGTGGTGACAGGGTCGGAATATGAGCAGTTCTTC
14,TRBJ1-4,-,-,TRBV29-1,CSVERTEGGEKLFF,TGCAGCGTTGAAAGGACTGAAGGAGGGGAAAAACTGTTTTTT
15,TRBJ2-5,-,-,TRBV5-4,CASSALERGQETQYF,TGTGCCAGCAGCGCCCTGGAAAGGGGACAAGAGACCCAGTACTTC
16,TRBJ2-1,-,-,TRBV15,CATSRGREKSYNEQFF,TGTGCCACCAGCAGAGGGAGGGAGAAGTCCTACAATGAGCAGTTCTTC
20,TRBJ1-4,-,-,TRBV12-1,CASSSRQPTTGIATNEKLFF,TGTGCCAGCAGCTCCCGACAGCCTACTACAGGTATTGCAACTAATGAAAAACTGTTTTTT
18,TRBJ2-1,TRBD2,-,TRBV15,CATSRDLILAGEYNEQFF,TGTGCCACCAGCAGAGATCTGATTTTGGCGGGGGAGTACAATGAGCAGTTCTTC
14,TRBJ2-7,-,-,TRBV5-1,CASSLAGYSYEQYF,TGCGCCAGCAGCTTGGCGGGATACTCCTACGAGCAGTACTTC
15,TRBJ1-1,-,-,TRBV19,CASSIQGAGGSEAFF,TGTGCCAGTAGTATACAGGGAGCTGGGGGGTCTGAAGCTTTCTTT
15,TRBJ1-2,-,-,TRBV6-2/TRBV6-3,CASSYSIWRDQGYTF,TGTGCCAGCAGTTACTCGATATGGAGAGATCAAGGCTACACCTTC
13,TRBJ1-3,TRBD1,-,TRBV7-7,CASSPTGGDTIYF,TGTGCCAGCAGCCCGACAGGGGGGGACACCATATATTTT
13,TRBJ1-1,-,-,TRBV7-8,CASKWGGDTEAFF,TGTGCCAGCAAATGGGGGGGAGACACTGAAGCTTTCTTT
14,TRBJ2-1,-,-,TRBV6-5,CASRELSSYNEQFF,TGTGCCAGCAGGGAGCTCAGCTCCTACAATGAGCAGTTCTTC
16,TRBJ2-3,-,-,TRBV7-6,CASSSSQGPSTDTQYF,TGTGCCAGCAGCAGCTCACAGGGCCCTAGCACAGATACGCAGTATTTT
18,TRBJ2-7,TRBD1,few,TRBV11-2,CASSSLFSFVGTAYEQYF,TGTGCCAGCAGCTCGCTTTTTTCCTTTGTGGGGACAGCCTACGAGCAGTACTTC
13,TRBJ2-2,-,-,TRBV10-1,CASRRTATGELFF,TGCGCCAGCAGACGGACAGCAACCGGGGAGCTGTTTTTT
15,TRBJ2-2,TRBD1,-,TRBV24-1,CATREDRQGSGELFF,TGTGCCACCAGGGAGGATCGACAGGGATCCGGGGAGCTGTTTTTT